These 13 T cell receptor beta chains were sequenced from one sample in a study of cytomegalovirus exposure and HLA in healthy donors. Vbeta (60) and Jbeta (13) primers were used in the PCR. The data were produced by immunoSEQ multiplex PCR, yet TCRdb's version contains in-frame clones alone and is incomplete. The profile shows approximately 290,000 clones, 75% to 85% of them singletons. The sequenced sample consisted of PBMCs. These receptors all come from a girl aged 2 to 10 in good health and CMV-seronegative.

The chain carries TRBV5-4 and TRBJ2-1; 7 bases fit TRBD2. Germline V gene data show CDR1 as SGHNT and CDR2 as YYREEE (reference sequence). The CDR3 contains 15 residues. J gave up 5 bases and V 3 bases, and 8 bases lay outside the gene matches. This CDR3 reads CASSSRGRANNEQFF. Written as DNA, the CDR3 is TGTGCCAGCAGCTCCCGAGGGAGGGCGAACAATGAGCAGTTCTTC.

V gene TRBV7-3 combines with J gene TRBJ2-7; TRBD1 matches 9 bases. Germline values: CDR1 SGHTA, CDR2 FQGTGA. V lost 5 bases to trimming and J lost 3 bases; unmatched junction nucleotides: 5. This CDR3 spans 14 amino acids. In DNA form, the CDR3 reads TGTGCCAGCAGCCCAACAGGGGGCGACTACGAGCAGTACTTC. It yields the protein CASSPTGGDYEQYF. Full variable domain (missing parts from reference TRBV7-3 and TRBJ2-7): GAGVSQTPSNKVTEKGKYVELRCDPISGHTALYWYRQSLGQGPEFLIYFQGTGAADDSGLPNDRFFAVRPEGSVSTLKIQRTERGDSAVYLCASSPTGGDYEQYFGPGTRLTVT.

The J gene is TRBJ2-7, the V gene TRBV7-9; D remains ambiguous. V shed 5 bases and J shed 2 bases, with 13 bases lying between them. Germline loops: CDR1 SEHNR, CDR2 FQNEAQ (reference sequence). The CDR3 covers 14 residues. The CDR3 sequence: CASSQSNEAYEQYF. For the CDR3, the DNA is TGTGCCAGCAGCCAGAGTAATGAGGCCTACGAGCAGTACTTC. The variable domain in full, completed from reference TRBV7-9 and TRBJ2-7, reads DTGVSQNPRHKITKRGQNVTFRCDPISEHNRLYWYRQTLGQGPEFLTYFQNEAQLEKSRLLSDRFSAERPKGSFSTLEIQRTEQGDSAMYLCASSQSNEAYEQYFGPGTRLTVT.

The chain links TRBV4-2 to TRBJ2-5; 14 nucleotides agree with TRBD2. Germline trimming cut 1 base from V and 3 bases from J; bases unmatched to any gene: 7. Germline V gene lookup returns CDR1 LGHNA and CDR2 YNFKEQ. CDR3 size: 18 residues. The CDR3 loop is CASSQGPPGLAGEETQYF. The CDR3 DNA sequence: TGTGCCAGCAGCCAAGGCCCACCGGGACTAGCGGGAGAAGAGACCCAGTACTTC.

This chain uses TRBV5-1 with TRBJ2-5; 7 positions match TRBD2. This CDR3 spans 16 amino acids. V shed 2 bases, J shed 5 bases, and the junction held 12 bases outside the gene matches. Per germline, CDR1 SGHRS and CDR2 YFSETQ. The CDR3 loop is CASSFTTSYFPETQYF. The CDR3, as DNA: TGCGCCAGCAGCTTTACGACTAGCTACTTCCCCGAGACCCAGTACTTC.

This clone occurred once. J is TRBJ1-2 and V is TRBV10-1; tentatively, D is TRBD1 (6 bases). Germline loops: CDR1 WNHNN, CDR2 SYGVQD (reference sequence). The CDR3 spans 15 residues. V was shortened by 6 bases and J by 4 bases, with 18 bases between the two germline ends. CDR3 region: CASRAHRVRIYGYTF. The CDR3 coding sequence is TGCGCCAGCAGAGCTCACAGGGTCCGAATCTATGGCTACACCTTC.

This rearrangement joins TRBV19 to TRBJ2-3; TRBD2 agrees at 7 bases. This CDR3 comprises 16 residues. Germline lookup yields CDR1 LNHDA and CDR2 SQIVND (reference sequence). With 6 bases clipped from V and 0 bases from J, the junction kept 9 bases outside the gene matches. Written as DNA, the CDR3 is TGTGCCAGTAGCACTTTTGGGGGGGAAAGCACAGATACGCAGTATTTT. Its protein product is CASSTFGGESTDTQYF.

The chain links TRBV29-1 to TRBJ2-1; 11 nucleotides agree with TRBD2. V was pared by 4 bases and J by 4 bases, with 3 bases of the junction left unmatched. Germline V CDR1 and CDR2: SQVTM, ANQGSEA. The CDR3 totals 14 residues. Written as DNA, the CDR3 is TGCAGCGTTGGGGGGACTAGCGGTTACAATGAGCAGTTCTTC. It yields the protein CSVGGTSGYNEQFF.

The CDR3 loop is CASSLGTGRVTDTQYF. CDR3 DNA sequence: TGCGCCAGCAGCTTGGGGACAGGGAGGGTAACAGATACGCAGTATTTT. The chain carries TRBV5-1 and TRBJ2-3; weak D call: TRBD1 (8 bases). There are 16 residues in the CDR3. Trimming removed 0 bases from V and 3 bases from J, with 14 bases in between. Germline V gene lookup returns CDR1 SGHRS and CDR2 YFSETQ.

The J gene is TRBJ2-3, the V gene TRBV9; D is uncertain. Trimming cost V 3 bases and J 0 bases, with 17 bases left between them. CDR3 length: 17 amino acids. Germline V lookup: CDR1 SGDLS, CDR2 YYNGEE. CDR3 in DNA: TGTGCCAGCAGCGGTACCCTCAGAGGATCTAGCACAGATACGCAGTATTTT. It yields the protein CASSGTLRGSSTDTQYF.

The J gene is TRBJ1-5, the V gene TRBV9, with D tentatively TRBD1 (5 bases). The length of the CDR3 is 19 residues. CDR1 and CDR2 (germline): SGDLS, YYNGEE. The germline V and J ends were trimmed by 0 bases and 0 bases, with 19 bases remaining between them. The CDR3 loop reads CASSVDLFIDSFSNQPQHF. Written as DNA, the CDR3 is TGTGCCAGCAGCGTAGACCTGTTTATTGACAGTTTTAGCAATCAGCCCCAGCATTTT.

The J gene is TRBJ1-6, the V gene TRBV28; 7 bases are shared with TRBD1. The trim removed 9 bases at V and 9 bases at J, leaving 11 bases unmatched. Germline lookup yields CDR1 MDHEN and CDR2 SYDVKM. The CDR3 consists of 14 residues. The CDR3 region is CASRPAGGISPLHF. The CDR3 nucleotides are TGTGCCAGTAGGCCGGCAGGGGGAATTTCACCCCTCCACTTT.

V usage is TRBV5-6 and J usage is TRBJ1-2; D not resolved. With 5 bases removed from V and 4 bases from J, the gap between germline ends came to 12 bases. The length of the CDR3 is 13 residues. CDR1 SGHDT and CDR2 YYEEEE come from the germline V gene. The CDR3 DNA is TGTGCCAGCAGTCCGGGTCTCTCCTATGGCTACACCTTC. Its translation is CASSPGLSYGYTF.